Shown below are 9 T cell receptor beta chains from a single sample sequenced in a study of siplizumab effects on memory and regulatory T cells. TCRdb's copy holds only in-frame clones and misses some; the assay was immunoSEQ multiplex PCR. The table records more than 95,000 clones, about 93% of them present only once. Sequenced sample: Tregs sorted from blood. The receptors shown here come from a human donor in good health.

This chain uses TRBV11-3 with TRBJ2-2; 8 nucleotides align to TRBD1. V was clipped by 5 bases and J by 6 bases; unmatched bases: 14. CDR1 and CDR2 (germline): SGHNT, YENEEA. The CDR3 extends over 17 amino acids. The CDR3 sequence: CASSPRQGHSWAGELFF. The CDR3 DNA follows: TGTGCCAGCAGCCCTCGACAGGGGCACTCTTGGGCCGGGGAGCTGTTTTTT.

V is TRBV27 and J is TRBJ1-6; D may be TRBD1 (5 bases). Germline assignment: CDR1 MNHEY and CDR2 SMNVEV (reference sequence). The CDR3 contains 15 residues. Trimming left V 3 bases short and J 4 bases short, with 10 bases between. The CDR3 is CASSFRGPYNSPLHF. The CDR3 nucleotides read TGTGCCAGCAGTTTCCGGGGCCCGTATAATTCACCCCTCCACTTT.

V is TRBV7-9 and J is TRBJ2-1, with 7 bases that match TRBD1. Germline V gene lookup returns CDR1 SEHNR and CDR2 FQNEAQ (reference sequence). The CDR3 loop spans 15 amino acids. Trimming removed 1 base from V and 6 bases from J; junction bases left unmatched: 6. In DNA form, the CDR3 reads TGTGCCAGCAGCTTAGGGGGGACAGTCCTCAATGAGCAGTTCTTC. Amino acids: CASSLGGTVLNEQFF. The complete variable domain, with remaining parts taken from reference TRBV7-9 and TRBJ2-1, reads DTGVSQNPRHKITKRGQNVTFRCDPISEHNRLYWYRQTLGQGPEFLTYFQNEAQLEKSRLLSDRFSAERPKGSFSTLEIQRTEQGDSAMYLCASSLGGTVLNEQFFGPGTRLTVL.

The chain is built from TRBV5-6 and TRBJ2-7; D unclear. There are 15 residues in the CDR3. The germline V gene encodes CDR1 SGHDT and CDR2 YYEEEE. V gave up 2 bases and J gave up 2 bases, with 14 bases separating them. The CDR3 sequence is CASSFGPKVTYEQYF. In DNA, the CDR3 is TGTGCCAGCAGCTTCGGGCCTAAAGTTACCTACGAGCAGTACTTC.

The V call is TRBV6-1, the J call TRBJ1-2, with TRBD1 matching 8 bases. CDR3 size: 13 residues. Germline V gene sequence: CDR1 MNHNS, CDR2 SASEGT. V was clipped by 6 bases and J by 8 bases; unmatched bases: 8. CDR3 region: CASRQPGGGGYTF. CDR3 DNA sequence: TGTGCCAGCAGGCAGCCAGGGGGCGGAGGCTACACCTTC.

V and J are TRBV4-1 and TRBJ1-2; no reliable D call. The CDR3 is 13 residues long. Between the trimmed V and J ends, which lost 0 bases and 4 bases, there was a span of 6 bases. Germline CDR1 is MGHRA and CDR2 is YSYEKL. CDR3 region: CASSQDITYGYTF. CDR3 bases: TGCGCCAGCAGCCAAGATATCACCTATGGCTACACCTTC.

The V call is TRBV6-1, the J call TRBJ2-7, with TRBD2 matching over 10 bases. CDR1 MNHNS and CDR2 SASEGT come from the germline V gene. The CDR3 is made up of 14 amino acids. V was pared by 6 bases and J by 3 bases, with 5 bases of the junction left unmatched. The CDR3, as DNA: TGTGCCAGCAGAGTAGCGGGGGGCCTCTACGAGCAGTACTTC. It codes for CASRVAGGLYEQYF.

The J gene is TRBJ2-2, the V gene TRBV5-1, with D possibly TRBD1 on 6 matching bases. The CDR3 is 16 amino acids. The ends were cut back, 4 bases at V and 6 bases at J, with 19 bases in the middle. Germline CDR1 and CDR2: SGHRS and YFSETQ. CDR3 loop: CASSPKTGIGPGELFF. The CDR3 DNA sequence: TGCGCCAGCAGCCCAAAAACAGGGATCGGTCCCGGGGAGCTGTTTTTT.

The V call is TRBV5-1, the J call TRBJ2-1, with a possible D match to TRBD2 (7 bases). The germline V gene has CDR1 SGHRS and CDR2 YFSETQ. This CDR3 contains 16 residues. V lost 4 bases and J lost 6, with 20 bases in between. The CDR3 DNA is TGCGCCAGCAGCGTGGTTGGGGGGGCTATAAGCAATGAGCAGTTCTTC. This translates into CASSVVGGAISNEQFF.